A single sample gave rise to the 25 T cell receptor beta chains below, sequenced in a study of T cells in Graves' hyperthyroidism and ophthalmopathy (dated by TCRdb to between 2017 and 2020). Libraries were prepared through multiplex PCR. The sample was run on an Illumina HiSeq 2000. TCR beta CDR3 regions were amplified from RNA transcripts. For the first round of RT-PCR on the TCR CDR3, the HTBI primer set was used together with the Qiagen OneStep RT-PCR kit. TCRdb trimmed the raw reads at Q25, called clones with MiXCR and kept productive beta chains. Rows with a matching CDR3 protein are joined into one entry that keeps the most common DNA and genes. For this sample there are fewer than 300,000 distinct CDR3 sequences; 15% appear just once. More than 30% of the sample is held by the ten biggest clonotypes. The sample taken for sequencing was blood. The source of these receptors is a woman in her fifties or sixties with Graves' hyperthyroidism that later progressed to Graves' ophthalmopathy.

This clonotype was seen many times. This sequence joins TRBV28 and TRBJ1-5; D is ambiguous. Germline lookup yields CDR1 MDHEN and CDR2 SYDVKM. There are 14 residues in the CDR3. Trimming stripped 3 bases from V and 2 bases from J, with 8 bases between. CDR3 protein: CASSLDGGNQPQHF. The CDR3 bases are TGTGCCAGCAGTTTGGACGGAGGCAATCAGCCCCAGCATTTT.

This clonotype showed up many times. The chain recombines TRBV20-1 with TRBJ2-2; D might be TRBD1 (5 bases). This CDR3 is built from 15 residues. Germline V lookup: CDR1 DFQATT, CDR2 SNEGSKA (reference sequence). V lost 0 bases to trimming and J lost 6 bases, with 14 bases between them. Here the CDR3 reads CSARDSGLGPGELFF. DNA for the CDR3: TGCAGTGCTAGAGATTCCGGGTTGGGGCCCGGGGAGCTGTTTTTT.

This clonotype was seen at least ten times. The chain has TRBV2 and TRBJ2-7; possibly TRBD1 for D (5 bases). The CDR3 totals 13 residues. The V and J ends lost 6 bases and 3 bases respectively, with 12 bases between them. CDR1 and CDR2 from the germline V gene are SNHLY and FYNNEI. In nucleotides, the CDR3 is TGTGCCAGCAGAGAGACAGACCACTACGAGCAGTACTTC. It specifies CASRETDHYEQYF.

Ten or more counts support this clonotype. V gene TRBV13 combines with J gene TRBJ2-5, with D possibly matching TRBD2 (6 bases). Trimming removed 4 bases at V and 5 bases at J, with 11 bases between. Per the germline V gene, CDR1 is PRHDT and CDR2 is FYEKMQ (reference sequence). This CDR3 spans 13 amino acids. CDR3 DNA sequence: TGTGCCAGCAGCTCCGACAGCGGGGAGACCCAGTACTTC. Translating it yields CASSSDSGETQYF.

This clonotype was found many times. This sequence joins TRBV27 and TRBJ2-7; 8 positions match TRBD1. This CDR3 is built from 16 residues. Germline CDR1 and CDR2: MNHEY and SMNVEV (reference sequence). J was trimmed by 2 bases and V by 3 bases; bases with no gene match: 9. The CDR3 sequence is CASSFGSETGAYEQYF. CDR3 nucleotide sequence: TGTGCCAGCAGTTTTGGGAGTGAGACAGGGGCCTACGAGCAGTACTTC.

This sequence joins TRBV2 and TRBJ2-1; tentative D call: TRBD1 (6 bases). Trimming left V 2 bases short and J 1 base short, with 15 bases between. Germline V gene sequence: CDR1 SNHLY, CDR2 FYNNEI. The CDR3 totals 17 residues. For the CDR3, the DNA is TGTGCCAGCAGTGAACTCCCCGGGACACCTTCCTACAATGAGCAGTTCTTC. Its translation: CASSELPGTPSYNEQFF. Using reference TRBV2 and TRBJ2-1 for the parts outside the CDR3, the full variable domain is EPEVTQTPSHQVTQMGQEVILRCVPISNHLYFYWYRQILGQKVEFLVSFYNNEISEKSEIFDDQFSVERPDGSNFTLKIRSTKLEDSAMYFCASSELPGTPSYNEQFFGPGTRLTVL.

This clonotype was seen repeatedly, ten times or more. The chain employs TRBV3-1 and TRBJ1-5; perhaps TRBD1 as D (5 bases). V dropped 4 bases and J dropped 3 bases, with 10 bases sitting between them. CDR3 length equals 14 residues. Looked up from germline, CDR1 is LGHDT and CDR2 is YNNKEL (reference sequence). The CDR3 here is CASSRRQTNQPQHF. For the CDR3, the DNA is TGTGCCAGCAGCCGGCGACAGACCAATCAGCCCCAGCATTTT.

This clonotype was found a few times. This sequence joins TRBV11-3 and TRBJ2-4; D gene uncertain. CDR3 length: 15 amino acids. The germline V gene has CDR1 SGHNT and CDR2 YENEEA. Trimming cost V 0 bases and J 7 bases, with 13 bases left between them. CDR3 DNA: TGTGCCAGCAGCTTAGAGGGCCCGGTGGAGAACATTCAGTACTTC. Translation gives CASSLEGPVENIQYF.

There are many counts of this clonotype. The chain employs TRBV4-1 and TRBJ2-7; the D gene is possibly TRBD1 (6 bases). The CDR3 totals 15 residues. V was pared by 4 bases and J by 0 bases, with 13 bases between. Germline V CDR1 and CDR2: MGHRA, YSYEKL. CDR3 loop: CASSRIQGYSYEQYF. The DNA for the CDR3 is TGCGCCAGCAGCCGGATACAGGGCTACTCCTACGAGCAGTACTTC.

This clonotype was picked up many times. The chain joins TRBV3-1 to TRBJ2-2; D remains ambiguous. Trimming removed 6 bases from V and 2 bases from J, with 16 bases in between. CDR1 and CDR2 (germline): LGHDT, YNNKEL (reference sequence). The CDR3 is made up of 16 amino acids. The CDR3 DNA reads TGTGCCAGCAGGAAAGGTGATACTTTTAACACCGGGGAGCTGTTTTTT. It specifies CASRKGDTFNTGELFF.

The CDR3 region has the DNA TGTGCCAGCAGCTCGCAGGGAGTAGATGGCTACACCTTC. This codes for CASSSQGVDGYTF. V gene TRBV7-3 combines with J gene TRBJ1-2, with D possibly TRBD1 on 5 matching bases. V shed 4 bases and J shed 6 bases, with 12 bases lying between them. The germline V gene encodes CDR1 SGHTA and CDR2 FQGTGA. The CDR3 covers 13 residues.

In its sample, this clonotype was seen many times. One end of the junction fails to match germline, which may point to a read error. The chain carries TRBV12-3 or TRBV12-4 and TRBJ1-5, with D unclear. The CDR3 spans 13 residues. In DNA, the CDR3 is TGTGCCAGCAGCTTAGGGTTTCGGGGACCCCAGCATTTT. This encodes CASSLGFRGPQHF.

This clonotype appeared many times. The chain recombines TRBV12-3 or TRBV12-4 with TRBJ2-5; D possibly corresponds to TRBD1 (6 bases). The ends were cut back, 7 bases at V and 5 bases at J, with 17 bases in the middle. The CDR3 contains 14 residues. The CDR3 DNA reads as TGTGCCAGCACCCTTGGGGGCGTGAGGGAGACCCAGTACTTC. It encodes CASTLGGVRETQYF.

The rearrangement links TRBV4-1 to TRBJ2-4; 8 bases map to TRBD2. CDR1 is MGHRA, CDR2 YSYEKL, per germline. V lost 0 bases to trimming and J lost 0 bases; unmatched junction nucleotides: 19. This CDR3 comprises 22 residues. The CDR3 sequence is CASSQDYAGGFSVHLAKNIQYF. The CDR3 DNA sequence: TGCGCCAGCAGCCAAGATTACGCGGGAGGTTTTTCGGTCCACCTAGCCAAAAACATTCAGTACTTC.

The chain recombines TRBV5-8 with TRBJ2-5; tentative D call: TRBD1 (6 bases). Deletions cut 2 bases from V and 13 bases from J, with 18 bases between. Germline V lookup: CDR1 SGHTS, CDR2 YDEGEE. The CDR3 is made up of 13 amino acids. The CDR3 reads CASSFRGQPRGYF. The CDR3 nucleotides are TGTGCCAGCAGCTTTCGGGGACAACCGAGAGGGTACTTC.

As regards this clonotype: This may arise from a read error, as a much more abundant clone is one base away. DNA of the CDR3: TGTGCCAGCGGCCAGCTTGTGTCCGGGGAGCTGTTTTTT. This translates into CASGQLVSGELFF. This sequence joins TRBV14 and TRBJ2-2; no reliable D call. CDR1 and CDR2 from the germline V gene are SGHDN and FVKESK. The CDR3 loop spans 13 amino acids.

In the case of this clonotype: A much more abundant neighbour one base away suggests this may be a read error. This rearrangement joins TRBV5-1 to TRBJ1-1; D remains ambiguous. The CDR3 sequence is 12 residues long. Looked up from germline, CDR1 is SGHRS and CDR2 is YFSETQ. CDR3 DNA sequence: TGCGCCAGCCAGACCGGGAACACTGAAGATTTCTTT. Amino acid sequence: CASQTGNTEDFF.

This chain joins TRBV6-1 and TRBJ2-5; D might be TRBD1 (6 bases). Trimming pared 7 bases from V and 2 bases from J, leaving 11 bases between. Germline V gives CDR1 MNHNS, CDR2 SASEGT. The CDR3 spans 13 residues. The CDR3 loop is CASKDQGQETQYF. The CDR3 DNA reads TGTGCCAGCAAGGACCAGGGGCAAGAGACCCAGTACTTC.

This clonotype was detected a few times. The chain uses TRBV20-1 and TRBJ1-3, with a possible D match to TRBD1 (5 bases). Germline loops: CDR1 DFQATT, CDR2 SNEGSKA (reference sequence). V was cut by 8 bases and J by 4 bases, with 18 bases left in between. The CDR3 covers 14 residues. CDR3 protein: CSTLRLGAGNTIYF. CDR3 coding DNA: TGCAGTACTCTCAGATTAGGGGCGGGAAACACCATATATTTT.

This clonotype was counted ten times or more. J is TRBJ2-2 and V is TRBV6-2 or TRBV6-3, with D possibly matching TRBD2 (6 bases). CDR1 and CDR2 (germline): MNHEY, SVGEGT. V lost 6 bases and J 5 bases, leaving 10 bases between the germline ends. The CDR3 runs 13 residues. The CDR3 here is CASSLAWTGELFF. For the CDR3, the DNA is TGTGCCAGCAGCCTAGCGTGGACCGGGGAGCTGTTTTTT.

The chain employs TRBV20-1 and TRBJ2-2; 7 bases map to TRBD2. This CDR3 is 15 amino acids long. The germline V gene encodes CDR1 DFQATT and CDR2 SNEGSKA (reference sequence). The CDR3 bases are TGCAGCGTGGGGGGGAGGCTAGTGGGCACCGGGGAGCTGTTTTTT. Its translation: CSVGGRLVGTGELFF.

The chain has TRBV3-1 and TRBJ2-6; 9 bases are a match to TRBD2. V dropped 5 bases and J dropped 4; count of bases not matched to a gene: 9. The CDR3 length is 17 residues. Germline CDR1 LGHDT, CDR2 YNNKEL (reference sequence). The CDR3 nucleotides read TGTGCCAGCAGCTCCCGGGTAGCGGGAGCCGGGGCCAACGTCCTGACTTTC. This translates into CASSSRVAGAGANVLTF.

This chain connects TRBV19 to TRBJ1-1; D is unresolved. Germline V CDR1 and CDR2: LNHDA, SQIVND (reference sequence). V was pared by 3 bases and J by 1 base, with 9 bases between. The CDR3 contains 14 residues. CDR3 amino acids: CASSIVAGNTEAFF. In DNA form, the CDR3 reads TGTGCCAGTAGTATCGTGGCAGGGAACACTGAAGCTTTCTTT.

CDR3 sequence: CASSLELSAGNTIYF. The DNA for the CDR3 is TGCGCCAGCAGCTTGGAGCTGAGCGCCGGAAACACCATATATTTT. The chain has TRBV5-1 and TRBJ1-3; D gene ambiguous. CDR1 and CDR2 (germline): SGHRS, YFSETQ. V was shortened by 0 bases and J by 4 bases, with 11 bases between the two germline ends. This CDR3 has 15 amino acids.

This chain connects TRBV7-2 to TRBJ2-2, with TRBD2 matching 10 bases. With V trimmed by 10 bases and J by 3 bases, 8 bases remained unmatched. From germline, CDR1 is SGHTA and CDR2 FQGNSA. The CDR3 is 15 residues long. The CDR3 nucleotides are TGTGCCACCGGGAAGCGGGAGGGCGACACCGGGGAGCTGTTTTTT. The encoded protein is CATGKREGDTGELFF. The complete variable domain, with remaining parts taken from reference TRBV7-2 and TRBJ2-2, reads GAGVSQSPSNKVTEKGKDVELRCDPISGHTALYWYRQSLGQGLEFLIYFQGNSAPDKSGLPSDRFSAERTGGSVSTLTIQRTQQEDSAVYLCATGKREGDTGELFFGEGSRLTVL.